Shown below are 6 T cell receptor beta chains from a single sample sequenced in a study of blood T cell repertoires in COVID-19. Sequenced by immunoSEQ multiplex PCR; TCRdb stores in-frame clones only, minus some. The table shows 250,000 or so clones, with around 90% occurring only once. Sequencing was performed on PBMCs or T cells enriched from blood (not recorded which). The receptors stem from a woman aged 25 to 39 with acute COVID-19.

The chain uses TRBV19 and TRBJ2-7; possible D gene TRBD1, 6 bases. Germline V gene data show CDR1 as LNHDA and CDR2 as SQIVND (reference sequence). V was trimmed by 10 bases and J by 3 bases, leaving 19 bases between them. The CDR3 sequence is 14 residues long. CDR3: CATADQGIGYEQYF. Here the CDR3 DNA reads TGTGCCACGGCCGACCAGGGGATCGGCTACGAGCAGTACTTC.

The chain uses TRBV10-3 and TRBJ2-1; D gene unclear. Germline V gene data show CDR1 as ENHRY and CDR2 as SYGVKD. With 6 bases removed from V and 6 bases from J, the gap between germline ends came to 6 bases. The CDR3 loop spans 11 amino acids. The CDR3 protein is CAISQVNEQFF. The CDR3 coding sequence is TGTGCCATCAGCCAGGTCAATGAGCAGTTCTTC.

The CDR3 coding sequence is TGTGCCAGCAGTTTTGCCCCCGAACCCTCCGGGGTTGAAGCTTTCTTT. Its translation is CASSFAPEPSGVEAFF. The rearrangement links TRBV28 to TRBJ1-1; no clear D gene. CDR3 size: 16 residues. V was cut by 3 bases and J by 7 bases, with 21 bases left in between. From germline, CDR1 is MDHEN and CDR2 SYDVKM.

The gene calls are TRBV6-5 and TRBJ2-1; no clear D gene. V was shortened by 0 bases and J by 0 bases, with 6 bases between the two germline ends. Germline V gives CDR1 MNHEY, CDR2 SVGAGI. The CDR3 is made up of 15 amino acids. The CDR3 DNA reads as TGTGCCAGCAGTTACTCCATTCCCTCCTACAATGAGCAGTTCTTC. This codes for CASSYSIPSYNEQFF.

The genes are TRBV25-1 and TRBJ2-3; TRBD2 aligns across 8 bases. V lost 5 bases and J lost 0; bases outside the gene matches: 7. The CDR3 loop spans 16 amino acids. Per germline, CDR1 MGHDK and CDR2 SYGVNS. In DNA form, the CDR3 reads TGTGCCAGCAGTTGGGGTAGCGGGACCAGCACAGATACGCAGTATTTT. Amino acid sequence: CASSWGSGTSTDTQYF.

In its sample, this clone was seen once. V usage is TRBV10-3 and J usage is TRBJ2-1, with TRBD2 matching over 10 bases. Germline V gene data show CDR1 as ENHRY and CDR2 as SYGVKD. This CDR3 region has 14 residues. J was trimmed by 8 bases and V by 0 bases; bases with no gene match: 1. The CDR3 DNA sequence: TGTGCCATCAGTGAGTCTACTAGCGGGGATGAGCAGTTCTTC. This sequence encodes CAISESTSGDEQFF.